A selection of T cell receptor beta chains follows, all from one sample in a study of graft-versus-host responses after intestinal transplantation. Produced via immunoSEQ multiplex PCR; TCRdb's table is partial and in-frame only. The sample lists 110,000 to 150,000 clones; around 90% were seen once. Their target antigens are unknown. Source: unstimulated CD4+ T cells sorted from spleen or lymph node cells, taken before intestinal transplant. Source of these receptors: a human donor who received an intestinal transplant. The CDR3 runs from the conserved cysteine through the conserved F or W. D genes are given only for firm matches. The size of a clone is reported for some rows only, either as once, few or many, or as a class for expanded clones.

DNA: TGTGCCAGCAGCGCTGACCCCCTCGGTGGGCTGGACAATGAGCAGTTCTTC
CDR3: CASSADPLGGLDNEQFF
size: NA
V: TRBV9
J: TRBJ2-1
D: NA

DNA: TGTGCCAGCAGGCCTAGCGGGAGCGGTGAGCAGTTCTTC
CDR3: CASRPSGSGEQFF
size: NA
V: TRBV28
J: TRBJ2-1
D: TRBD2

DNA: TGTGCCAGCAGCCCGACTAGCGGTTCCCAAGAGGAGCAGTTCTTC
CDR3: CASSPTSGSQEEQFF
size: NA
V: TRBV7-2
J: TRBJ2-1
D: TRBD2

DNA: TGTGCCAGCAGCCGTATGAGAATAACCGACGAGCAGTACTTC
CDR3: CASSRMRITDEQYF
size: NA
V: TRBV28
J: TRBJ2-7
D: NA

DNA: TGTGCCAGCAGCCGAAGCGGGAGCTCCTACAATGAGCAGTTCTTC
CDR3: CASSRSGSSYNEQFF
size: NA
V: TRBV7-9
J: TRBJ2-1
D: TRBD2

DNA: TGTGCCAGCAGTTTGGGGACTGCCGCTGCCGGGGAGCTGTTTTTT
CDR3: CASSLGTAAAGELFF
size: NA
V: TRBV28
J: TRBJ2-2
D: NA

DNA: TGTGCCAGCAAACGGGACAGAGGGGGGGCTGCTAATGAAAAACTGTTTTTT
CDR3: CASKRDRGGAANEKLFF
size: NA
V: TRBV19
J: TRBJ1-4
D: TRBD1

DNA: TGTGCCAGCAGTTCCCCCGGGACAGGGCATGGCTACACCTTC
CDR3: CASSSPGTGHGYTF
size: NA
V: TRBV6-5
J: TRBJ1-2
D: TRBD1

DNA: TGTGCCTGGGTGAAGTCCGAGCAGTTCTTC
CDR3: CAWVKSEQFF
size: NA
V: TRBV30
J: TRBJ2-1
D: NA

DNA: TGTGCCAGTAGTATAATTCTAGCCCAAGGAAGCTTTTTGTACCAAGAGACCCAGTACTTC
CDR3: CASSIILAQGSFLYQETQYF
size: once
V: TRBV19
J: TRBJ2-5
D: NA

DNA: TGTGCCAGCAAAGGAGGGCCCAATAGCAATCAGCCCCAGCATTTT
CDR3: CASKGGPNSNQPQHF
size: once
V: TRBV2
J: TRBJ1-5
D: NA

DNA: TGCAGCGTTGGTCGAGGTGGCCTTCGGGGAACTATCTATGGCTACACCTTC
CDR3: CSVGRGGLRGTIYGYTF
size: NA
V: TRBV29-1
J: TRBJ1-2
D: NA

DNA: TGTGCCAGCAGCTCCCCGGGACCAGATACGCAGTATTTT
CDR3: CASSSPGPDTQYF
size: NA
V: TRBV7-2
J: TRBJ2-3
D: NA

DNA: TGCGCCAGCAGCCAAGTAGTCGGGACAGGGAGCCTTGATAGCAATCAGCCCCAGCATTTT
CDR3: CASSQVVGTGSLDSNQPQHF
size: NA
V: TRBV4-1
J: TRBJ1-5
D: TRBD1

DNA: TGCGCCAGCAGCCAAGCGGGGTTCACAGGATACTCACCCCTCCACTTT
CDR3: CASSQAGFTGYSPLHF
size: NA
V: TRBV4-1
J: TRBJ1-6
D: NA

DNA: TGTGCCAGCAGCCCGACTAGCGGTTACAATGAGCAGTTCTTC
CDR3: CASSPTSGYNEQFF
size: NA
V: TRBV11-2
J: TRBJ2-1
D: TRBD2

DNA: TGTGCCAGCAGTGAAGGGATCTACGCTGGAAACACCATATATTTT
CDR3: CASSEGIYAGNTIYF
size: NA
V: TRBV6-1
J: TRBJ1-3
D: NA

DNA: TGCGCCAGCAGCCAAGATACAGGCCGGGCACTCTATGGCTACACCTTC
CDR3: CASSQDTGRALYGYTF
size: NA
V: TRBV4-3
J: TRBJ1-2
D: NA

DNA: TGTGCCAGCAGCGTAGACCCCGGACAGGCCTACGAGCAGTACTTC
CDR3: CASSVDPGQAYEQYF
size: NA
V: TRBV9
J: TRBJ2-7
D: TRBD1

DNA: TGTGCCAGCAGGGATCGGACAGGGGTAGGGGCTGAAGCTTTCTTT
CDR3: CASRDRTGVGAEAFF
size: NA
V: TRBV6-6
J: TRBJ1-1
D: TRBD1

DNA: TGTGCCAGCAGTTGGACAGGGGGAAAAGAGACCCAGTACTTC
CDR3: CASSWTGGKETQYF
size: NA
V: TRBV6-5
J: TRBJ2-5
D: TRBD1

DNA: TGTGCCAGCAGCCAAGGTAGCACAGATACGCAGTATTTT
CDR3: CASSQGSTDTQYF
size: NA
V: TRBV4-2
J: TRBJ2-3
D: NA

DNA: TGTGCCTGGAGTGTTTGGGGACAGGGGGGCATGGGCGAGCAGTACTTC
CDR3: CAWSVWGQGGMGEQYF
size: NA
V: TRBV30
J: TRBJ2-7
D: TRBD1

DNA: TGTGCCAGCAGCCAAGATGATATGGCCAGGGAGGTCGATGAGCAGTTCTTC
CDR3: CASSQDDMAREVDEQFF
size: NA
V: TRBV4-2
J: TRBJ2-1
D: NA

DNA: TGTGCCAGTATTACAACAGGGTTTAGTCAGCCCCAGCATTTT
CDR3: CASITTGFSQPQHF
size: NA
V: TRBV6-5
J: TRBJ1-5
D: NA

DNA: TGCGCCAGCAGCTTGTCTTCTGGGCGGCCACCCTACGAGCAGTACTTC
CDR3: CASSLSSGRPPYEQYF
size: NA
V: TRBV5-1
J: TRBJ2-7
D: NA

DNA: TGTGCCAGCAGCCCTCGACCCGGGACAGGGGGGAATGAGCAGTTCTTC
CDR3: CASSPRPGTGGNEQFF
size: NA
V: TRBV9
J: TRBJ2-1
D: TRBD1

DNA: TGTGCCACCAGGAGGAACTTAAGCCCACCACCCGAGCAGTACTTC
CDR3: CATRRNLSPPPEQYF
size: NA
V: TRBV27
J: TRBJ2-7
D: NA

DNA: TGTGCCAGCAGTGATGGGGGGAATCAGCCCCAGCATTTT
CDR3: CASSDGGNQPQHF
size: NA
V: TRBV2
J: TRBJ1-5
D: NA

DNA: TGTGCCAGCAGCCCTATCACTAGTTCACCCCTCCACTTT
CDR3: CASSPITSSPLHF
size: NA
V: TRBV5-6
J: TRBJ1-6
D: NA

DNA: TGTGCCAGCAGGGGGGACAGGGCACAGTACTTC
CDR3: CASRGDRAQYF
size: NA
V: TRBV28
J: TRBJ2-4
D: TRBD1

DNA: TGTGCCAGCAGTTTGGGCTCAACTAATGAAAAACTGTTTTTT
CDR3: CASSLGSTNEKLFF
size: once
V: TRBV27
J: TRBJ1-4
D: NA

DNA: TGTGCCTGGAGTGTTCCACTCAGAACTGAAGCTTTCTTT
CDR3: CAWSVPLRTEAFF
size: NA
V: TRBV30
J: TRBJ1-1
D: NA

DNA: TGTGCCAGCAGCTTAGCCCAGAGGGGGTTCAGCACAGATACGCAGTATTTT
CDR3: CASSLAQRGFSTDTQYF
size: NA
V: TRBV7-2
J: TRBJ2-3
D: NA

DNA: TGTGCCAGCAGTCTAACGAGTCAAGATACGCAGTATTTT
CDR3: CASSLTSQDTQYF
size: once
V: TRBV6-1
J: TRBJ2-3
D: NA

DNA: TGTGCCAGTAGTATTAGGGTTGCAACTAATGAAAAACTGTTTTTT
CDR3: CASSIRVATNEKLFF
size: NA
V: TRBV19
J: TRBJ1-4
D: NA